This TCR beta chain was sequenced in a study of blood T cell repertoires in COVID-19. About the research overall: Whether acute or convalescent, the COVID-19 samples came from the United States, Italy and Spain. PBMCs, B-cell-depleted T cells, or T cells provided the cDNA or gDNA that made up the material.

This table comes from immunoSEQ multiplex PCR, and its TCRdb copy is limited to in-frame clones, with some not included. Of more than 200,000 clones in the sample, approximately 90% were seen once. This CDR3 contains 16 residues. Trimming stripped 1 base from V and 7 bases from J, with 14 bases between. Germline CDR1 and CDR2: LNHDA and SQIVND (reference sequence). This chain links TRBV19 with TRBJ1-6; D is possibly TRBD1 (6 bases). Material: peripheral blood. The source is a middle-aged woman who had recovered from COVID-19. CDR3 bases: TGTGCCAGTAGTATAGTCGGGCAGGGGTACAATTCACCCCTCCACTTT. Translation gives CASSIVGQGYNSPLHF.